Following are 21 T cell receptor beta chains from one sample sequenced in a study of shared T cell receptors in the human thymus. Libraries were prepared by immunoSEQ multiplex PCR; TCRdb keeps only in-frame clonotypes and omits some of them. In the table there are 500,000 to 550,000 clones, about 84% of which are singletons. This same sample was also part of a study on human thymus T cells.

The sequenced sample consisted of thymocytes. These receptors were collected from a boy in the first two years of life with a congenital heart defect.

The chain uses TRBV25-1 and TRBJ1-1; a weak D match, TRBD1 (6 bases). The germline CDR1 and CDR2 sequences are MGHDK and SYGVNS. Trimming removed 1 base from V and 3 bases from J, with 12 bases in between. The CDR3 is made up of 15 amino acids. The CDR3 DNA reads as TGTGCCAGCAGTGAATGGGACATCGGGGACACTGAAGCTTTCTTT. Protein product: CASSEWDIGDTEAFF.

CDR3 loop: CASSPRIQGSNQPQHF. CDR3 DNA: TGTGCCAGCAGTCCACGAATCCAGGGGAGCAATCAGCCCCAGCATTTT. The chain has TRBV7-9 and TRBJ1-5, with D possibly TRBD1 on 6 matching bases. Germline assignment: CDR1 SEHNR and CDR2 FQNEAQ (reference sequence). Trimming cost V 6 bases and J 1 base, with 16 bases left between them. The length of the CDR3 is 16 residues.

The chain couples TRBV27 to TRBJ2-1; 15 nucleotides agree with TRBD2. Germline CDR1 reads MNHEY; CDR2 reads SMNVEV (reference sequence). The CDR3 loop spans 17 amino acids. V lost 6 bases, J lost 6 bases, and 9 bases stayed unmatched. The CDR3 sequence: CASRPGTSGRFVNEQFF. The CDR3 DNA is TGTGCCAGCAGACCCGGGACTAGCGGGAGGTTCGTCAATGAGCAGTTCTTC.

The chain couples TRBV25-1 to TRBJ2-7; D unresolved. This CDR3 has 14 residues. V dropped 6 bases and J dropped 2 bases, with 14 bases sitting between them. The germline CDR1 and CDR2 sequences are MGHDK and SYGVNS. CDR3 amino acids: CASRGSLGAYEQYF. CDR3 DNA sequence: TGTGCCAGCAGAGGCAGTCTGGGCGCCTACGAGCAGTACTTC.

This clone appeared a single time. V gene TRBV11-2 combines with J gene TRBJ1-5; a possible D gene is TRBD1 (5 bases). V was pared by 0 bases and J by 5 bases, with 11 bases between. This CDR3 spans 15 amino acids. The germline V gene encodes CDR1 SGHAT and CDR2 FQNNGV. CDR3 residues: CASSLDKGGDQPQHF. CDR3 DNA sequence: TGTGCCAGCAGCTTAGATAAGGGAGGGGATCAGCCCCAGCATTTT.

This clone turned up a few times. The CDR3 DNA is TGTGCCAGCAGCCAAGGGGCGACTAGCGGGAGTTACGAGCAGTACTTC. This translates into CASSQGATSGSYEQYF. The V and J genes are TRBV14 and TRBJ2-7; 12 bases align to TRBD2. V shed 1 base and J 4 bases; nucleotides not matched to a gene: 5. This CDR3 contains 16 residues. CDR1 is SGHDN and CDR2 is FVKESK in the germline V gene.

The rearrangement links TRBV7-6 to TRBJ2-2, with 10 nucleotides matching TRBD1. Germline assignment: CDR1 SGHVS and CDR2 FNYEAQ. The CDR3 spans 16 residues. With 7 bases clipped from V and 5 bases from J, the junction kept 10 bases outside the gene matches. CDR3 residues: CASTKGGTGVTGELFF. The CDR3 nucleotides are TGTGCCAGCACCAAAGGGGGGACAGGGGTGACCGGGGAGCTGTTTTTT.

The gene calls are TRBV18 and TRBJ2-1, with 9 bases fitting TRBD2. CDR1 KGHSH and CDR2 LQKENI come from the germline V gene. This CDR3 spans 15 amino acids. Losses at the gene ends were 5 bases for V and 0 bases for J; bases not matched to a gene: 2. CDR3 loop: CASSYSGSSYNEQFF. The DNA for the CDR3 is TGTGCCAGCTCATATAGCGGGAGCTCCTACAATGAGCAGTTCTTC.

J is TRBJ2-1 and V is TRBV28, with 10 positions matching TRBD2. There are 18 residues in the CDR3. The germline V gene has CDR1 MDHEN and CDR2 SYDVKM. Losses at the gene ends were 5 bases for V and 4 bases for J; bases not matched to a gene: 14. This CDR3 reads CASSPNLSGRVPYNEQFF. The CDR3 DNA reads TGTGCCAGCAGTCCGAACCTAAGCGGGAGGGTCCCTTACAATGAGCAGTTCTTC.

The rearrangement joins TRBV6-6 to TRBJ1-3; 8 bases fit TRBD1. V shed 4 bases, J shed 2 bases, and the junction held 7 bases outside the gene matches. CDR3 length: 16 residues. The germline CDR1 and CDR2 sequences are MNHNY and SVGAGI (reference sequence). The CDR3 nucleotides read TGTGCCAGCAGTTTCCGGACAGGGTGGACTGGAAACACCATATATTTT. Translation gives CASSFRTGWTGNTIYF.

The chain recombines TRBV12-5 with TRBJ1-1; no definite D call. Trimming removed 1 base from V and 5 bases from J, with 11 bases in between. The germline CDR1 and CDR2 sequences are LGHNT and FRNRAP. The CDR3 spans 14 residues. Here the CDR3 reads CASGLAPVRTEAFF. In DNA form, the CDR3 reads TGTGCTAGTGGTTTGGCCCCGGTTCGTACTGAAGCTTTCTTT.

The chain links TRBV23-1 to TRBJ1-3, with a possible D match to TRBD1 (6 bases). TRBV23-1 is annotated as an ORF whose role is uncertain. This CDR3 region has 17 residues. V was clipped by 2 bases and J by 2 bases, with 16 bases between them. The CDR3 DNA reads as TGCGCCAGCAGTCAAGCCCCCGCAGGGGCGGCTGGAAACACCATATATTTT. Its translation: CASSQAPAGAAGNTIYF.

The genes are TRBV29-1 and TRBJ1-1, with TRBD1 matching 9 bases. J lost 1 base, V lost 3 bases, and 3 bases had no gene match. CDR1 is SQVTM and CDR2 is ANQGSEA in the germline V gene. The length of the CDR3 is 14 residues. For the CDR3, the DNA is TGCAGCGTTGAGCGGACAGGGGAGAACACTGAAGCTTTCTTT. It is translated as CSVERTGENTEAFF.

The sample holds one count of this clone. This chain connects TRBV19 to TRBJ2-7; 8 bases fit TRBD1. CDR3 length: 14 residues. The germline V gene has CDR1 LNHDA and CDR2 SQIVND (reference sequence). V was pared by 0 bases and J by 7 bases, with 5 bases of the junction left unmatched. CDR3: CASSIDQGAEEQYF. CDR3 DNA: TGTGCCAGTAGTATAGATCAGGGGGCGGAAGAGCAGTACTTC.

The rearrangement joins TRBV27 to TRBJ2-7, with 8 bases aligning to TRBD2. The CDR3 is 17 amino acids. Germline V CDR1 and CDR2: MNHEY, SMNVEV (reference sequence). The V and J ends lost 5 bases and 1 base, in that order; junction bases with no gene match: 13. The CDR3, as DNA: TGTGCCAGCAGTCCGGCCCCTCTAGCGGGCCTTTCCTACGAGCAGTACTTC. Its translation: CASSPAPLAGLSYEQYF.

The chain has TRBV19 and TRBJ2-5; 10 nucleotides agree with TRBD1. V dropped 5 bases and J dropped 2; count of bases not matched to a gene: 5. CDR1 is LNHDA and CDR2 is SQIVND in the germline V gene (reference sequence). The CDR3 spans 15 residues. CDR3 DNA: TGTGCCAGTAGTGCGACAGGGGGCCCACAAGAGACCCAGTACTTC. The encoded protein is CASSATGGPQETQYF.

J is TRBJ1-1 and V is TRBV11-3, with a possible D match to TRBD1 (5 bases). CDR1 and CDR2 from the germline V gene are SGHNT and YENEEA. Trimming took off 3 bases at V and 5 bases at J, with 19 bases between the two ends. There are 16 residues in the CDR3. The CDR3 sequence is CASSFRSAGGLTEAFF. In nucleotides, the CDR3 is TGTGCCAGCAGCTTTCGATCAGCGGGGGGTTTAACTGAAGCTTTCTTT. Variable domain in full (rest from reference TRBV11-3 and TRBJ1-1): EAGVVQSPRYKIIEKKQPVAFWCNPISGHNTLYWYLQNLGQGPELLIRYENEEAVDDSQLPKDRFSAERLKGVDSTLKIQPAELGDSAVYLCASSFRSAGGLTEAFFGQGTRLTVV.

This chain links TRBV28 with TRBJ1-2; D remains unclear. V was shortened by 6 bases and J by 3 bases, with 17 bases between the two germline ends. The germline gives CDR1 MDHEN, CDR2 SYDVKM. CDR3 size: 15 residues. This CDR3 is CASSPDRGVDYGYTF. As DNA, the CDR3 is TGTGCCAGCAGCCCCGACCGCGGGGTGGACTATGGCTACACCTTC.

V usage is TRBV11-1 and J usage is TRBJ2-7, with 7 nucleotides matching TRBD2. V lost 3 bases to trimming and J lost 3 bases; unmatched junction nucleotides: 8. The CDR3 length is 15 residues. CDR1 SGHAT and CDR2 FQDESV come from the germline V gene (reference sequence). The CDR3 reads CASSFVGRMGYEQYF. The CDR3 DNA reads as TGTGCCAGCAGCTTCGTCGGGAGGATGGGCTACGAGCAGTACTTC. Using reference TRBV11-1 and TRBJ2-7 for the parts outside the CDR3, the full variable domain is EAEVAQSPRYKITEKSQAVAFWCDPISGHATLYWYRQILGQGPELLVQFQDESVVDDSQLPKDRFSAERLKGVDSTLKIQPAELGDSAMYLCASSFVGRMGYEQYFGPGTRLTVT.

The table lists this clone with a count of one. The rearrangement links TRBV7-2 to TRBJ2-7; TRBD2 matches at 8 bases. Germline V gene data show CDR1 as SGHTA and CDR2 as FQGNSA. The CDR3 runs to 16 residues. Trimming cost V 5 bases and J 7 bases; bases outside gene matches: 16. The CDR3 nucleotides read TGTGCCAGCAGCCGGGGGGGAGGCGGGGCCCTGGAGGAGCAGTACTTC. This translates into CASSRGGGGALEEQYF.

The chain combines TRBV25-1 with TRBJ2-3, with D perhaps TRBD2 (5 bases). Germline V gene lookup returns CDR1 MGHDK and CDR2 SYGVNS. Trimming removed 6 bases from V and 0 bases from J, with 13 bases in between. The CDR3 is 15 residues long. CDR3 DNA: TGTGCCAGCAGCTCCCTGGGCGGGAGCACAGATACGCAGTATTTT. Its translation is CASSSLGGSTDTQYF.